The present entry profiles one T cell receptor (beta chain) with its context. Its antigen is unknown. Method: immunoSEQ multiplex PCR; TCRdb's copy keeps in-frame clones and lacks some. The sample contains tens of thousands of clones, roughly four fifths of which appear only once. This entry belongs to a study of a mutant IDH1 vaccine in newly diagnosed glioma. The overall study: Patients received vaccination from 4-6 weeks after radiotherapy alone, or with temozolomide cycles. The sex distribution of treated patients was 62.5% male and approximately 40% female, with a mean age of 40.4 years. Study-wide results and caveats: There were vaccine-induced immune responses in just over 90% of the patients.

Trimming took 4 bases from V and 3 from J; bases not matched to a gene: 4. This CDR3 is built from 15 residues. In germline, CDR1 is SGHNT, CDR2 YENEEA. Documented time point: week 47, end of study. Vaccination comprised doses that each held 300 ug of mutant IDH1 20-mer peptide, plus topical imiquimod. Here the sequenced sample was PBMCs, taken from a glioma patient whose treatment included an IDH1 peptide vaccine. The clonotype was recovered from a man in his forties or fifties with glioma. This chain links TRBV11-3 with TRBJ2-1; 9 bases map to TRBD2. CDR3 DNA sequence: TGTGCCAGCAGCTCCAGCGGGGGGCTCTACAATGAGCAGTTCTTC. Translation gives CASSSSGGLYNEQFF.